This T cell receptor (beta chain) was identified during a study of blood T cell repertoires in COVID-19 (dated by TCRdb to about 2020). Describing the broader study: Collaborator samples came from the United States, Italy and Spain and covered acute and convalescent phases of COVID-19. Sample metadata almost always included a de-identified subject ID, COVID-19 status, age in years and sex. Samples were obtained from the ongoing ImmuneRACE study (first 160 participants) and from 950 to 1,500 subjects provided by 6 global collaborators. The prospective study material was composed of cDNA or gDNA derived from T cells, B-cell-depleted T cells, or PBMCs. The repertoires were released in a freely available public database intended as a resource for research on the immune response to SARS-CoV-2. Where HLA class I and class II types were available, the types were taken from metadata supplied by the sample provider, not from assay-based typing. The dataset comprised deeply sampled blood TCRbeta repertoires from subjects exposed to, actively infected with, or recovered from COVID-19.

Collaborating institutions collected whole blood in K2EDTA tubes following their own protocols. For TCRbeta analysis, collaborators shipped samples as frozen whole blood, isolated PBMCs, or DNA extracted from either of those sample types. About this clone itself: No cognate antigen has been identified for it. No much larger clone is present one base from it, and per-base qualities are unavailable.

The CDR1 and CDR2 encoded by the germline V gene are MNHEY and SVGEGT. The cysteine opens and the phenylalanine closes a CDR3 of 19 amino acids. The sequence is cut down to CDR3 DNA, 57 bases in frame from base 1. V is pruned by 0 bases and J by 4 bases, leaving 14 bases of the junction without a gene match. The paper's findings and limits, for the study overall: The amount of clinical and demographic metadata varied by source and participant and was provided uncurated.

TCRbeta CDR3 regions were amplified from genomic DNA by means of the immunoSEQ Assay, a bias-controlled multiplex PCR. The original pipeline was this. The number of nucleated cells in each sample was estimated from the amplification of reference gene primers within the assay. Sequence reads were collapsed and filtered to measure the absolute abundance of every unique TCRbeta CDR3 rearrangement. For each sample, productive Simpson clonality was calculated as the square root of Simpson's diversity index over productive rearrangements. The clones in this table, taken by TCRdb from immuneACCESS, are in-frame only. Not every clone is retained; where verified, under half of the shortfall comes from an unresolved V gene, and the cause of the rest is unknown. V and J calls plus clone size are reproduced from that table; the DNA served to infer D and trimming. The sample data list 270,000 or so clones, and about 85% of these were observed just once. The ten largest clones take up 13% of the sample.

The rearranged chain carries TRBV6-2 or TRBV6-3 and TRBJ2-1, with 8 bases aligning to TRBD2. The sequence was obtained from a human donor in a cohort sampled during active COVID-19. The specimen sequenced was peripheral blood. The DNA sequence is given as TGTGCCAGCAGTTACTCGAAAGTCAGCGGGAGATCGCGTTACAATGAGCAGTTCTTC. Its amino acids are CASSYSKVSGRSRYNEQFF.